This TCR beta chain stems from a study of blood T cell repertoires in COVID-19. Overall study context: There were acute and convalescent COVID-19 samples, and they came from the United States, Italy and Spain. T cells, B-cell-depleted T cells, or PBMCs provided the cDNA or gDNA that served as material.

Repertoires were generated with immunoSEQ multiplex PCR, while TCRdb's copy carries only in-frame clones and drops some. This sample yields approximately 170,000 clones, of which around 84% are seen a single time; roughly 8% belongs to the top ten. CDR3 length: 11 residues. V lost 3 bases and J lost 10, with 9 bases in between. From germline, CDR1 is MNHEY and CDR2 SVGAGI. Participant-reported clinical history was the basis for cohort assignment. Cohort 3 recovered donors had two negative PCRs, clearance, or symptom resolution. The chain couples TRBV6-5 to TRBJ1-1, with D perhaps matching TRBD1 (6 bases). The specimen sequenced was PBMCs or T cells enriched from blood (not recorded which). This clonotype originated in a woman aged 45 to 65 who had recovered from COVID-19. The CDR3, as DNA: TGTGCCAGCAGTTATCAAGGGGGAGCTTTCTTT. This codes for CASSYQGGAFF.